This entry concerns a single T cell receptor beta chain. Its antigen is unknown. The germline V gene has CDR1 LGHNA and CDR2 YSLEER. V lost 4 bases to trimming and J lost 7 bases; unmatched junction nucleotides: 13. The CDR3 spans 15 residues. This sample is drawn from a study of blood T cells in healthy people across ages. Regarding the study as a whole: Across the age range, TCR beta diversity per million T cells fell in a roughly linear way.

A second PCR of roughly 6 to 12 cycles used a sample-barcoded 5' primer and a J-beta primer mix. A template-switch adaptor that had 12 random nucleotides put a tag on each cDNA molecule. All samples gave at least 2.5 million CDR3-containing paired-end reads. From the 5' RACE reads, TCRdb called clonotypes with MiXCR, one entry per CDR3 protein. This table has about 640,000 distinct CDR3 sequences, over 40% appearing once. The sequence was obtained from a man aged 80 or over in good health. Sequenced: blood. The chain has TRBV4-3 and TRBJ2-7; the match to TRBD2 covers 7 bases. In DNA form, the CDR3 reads TGCGCCAGCAGCCGGGAGGGGTTCGAAATCTATGAGCAGTACTTC. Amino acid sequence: CASSREGFEIYEQYF.